One T cell receptor (beta chain) is described in this entry. The target antigen is unknown. Trimming stripped 2 bases from V and 3 bases from J, with 10 bases between. This CDR3 region has 14 residues. CDR1 and CDR2 (germline): MNHEY, SMNVEV (reference sequence). This specimen belongs to a study of CD8 T cells in ankylosing spondylitis. Study results and caveats: Before this, some motif variants had been reported in reactive arthritis synovial fluid and blood.

TCRdb reprocessed the 5' RACE reads with MiXCR, giving one entry per CDR3 protein. The data hold 250,000 to 350,000 distinct CDR3 sequences, with 20% observed a single time. This receptor was taken from a male donor with ankylosing spondylitis or in good health (not recorded which). The V and J genes are TRBV27 and TRBJ1-1; D gene ambiguous. The source material was blood, either unsorted or a sorted T cell fraction (not recorded which). CDR3 amino acids: CASSLRAGYTEAFF. CDR3 in DNA: TGTGCCAGCAGTTTACGCGCAGGATACACTGAAGCTTTCTTT.